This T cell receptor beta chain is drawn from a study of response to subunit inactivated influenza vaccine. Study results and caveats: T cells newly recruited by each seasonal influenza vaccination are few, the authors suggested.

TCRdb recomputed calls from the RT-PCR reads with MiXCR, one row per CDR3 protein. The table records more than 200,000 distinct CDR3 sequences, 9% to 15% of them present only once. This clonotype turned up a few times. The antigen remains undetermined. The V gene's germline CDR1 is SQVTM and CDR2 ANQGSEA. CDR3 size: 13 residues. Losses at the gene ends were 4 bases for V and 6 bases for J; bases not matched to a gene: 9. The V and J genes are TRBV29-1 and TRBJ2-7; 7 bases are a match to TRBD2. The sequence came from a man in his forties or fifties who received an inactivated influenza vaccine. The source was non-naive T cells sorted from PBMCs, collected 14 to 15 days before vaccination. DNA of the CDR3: TGCAGCGTTGGGGGGGGGGTTTTGGGCGAGCAGTACTTC. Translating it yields CSVGGGVLGEQYF.